The clone carrying this T cell receptor (beta chain) appeared many times. Its antigen is not known. The input was about 490 ng total RNA; TCR beta cDNA was made from it with a constant-region primer. Sequencing libraries for TCR beta derived from three nested multiplex PCR rounds that used slightly modified ARM-PCR. Investigators reported that the first two PCR rounds, at 10 cycles each, used TRBV1-TRBV30 forward primers with a C-beta reverse primer. Each CDR3 protein gets one entry after TCRdb re-called the multiplex PCR reads with MiXCR. Altogether about 130,000 distinct CDR3 sequences are present, 60% to 75% being singletons, with the ten largest covering 8% to 9%. V lost 2 bases to trimming and J lost 0 bases, with 10 bases between them. The germline CDR1 and CDR2 sequences are MNHEY and SVGAGI. The length of the CDR3 is 15 residues. Scientists recovered RNA and DNA together from approximately 20-30 mg of unsorted bulk tissue. Researchers took samples from five separate regions of each tumor.

This sample is part of a study of tumor-infiltrating lymphocytes in primary liver carcinoma. Study in general: There were roughly 3.5 to 7.13 million productive TCRbeta reads per sample, a yield similar across tissue types.

Study-wide results and limits: In tumor-adjacent and tumor-blood pairs, overlap was lower than in tumor region pairs.

V usage is TRBV6-5 and J usage is TRBJ1-1; no definite D call. Sequenced: liver tumor tissue from sampling region 3. Specified subset: tumor region T3, left-lateral pole. The TCR comes from a woman aged 55-70 years with primary liver carcinoma and hepatitis B virus infection. CDR3 sequence reads: CASSYGSLLNTEAFF. The CDR3 DNA reads as TGTGCCAGCAGTTACGGGTCACTTCTGAACACTGAAGCTTTCTTT.